This T cell receptor beta chain was found in a study of blood T cell repertoires in COVID-19. In the study overall: COVID-19 samples collected from the United States, Italy and Spain covered acute and convalescent phases.

Seattle's cohort entered during active infection and was followed longitudinally. The CDR3 is 14 amino acids. The germline V and J ends were trimmed by 4 bases and 6 bases, with 16 bases remaining between them. Germline CDR1 reads SGHRS; CDR2 reads YFSETQ. Sequencing was performed with immunoSEQ multiplex PCR; in TCRdb, only in-frame clones are kept and a portion is missing. Of hundreds of thousands of clones detected, about 90% appear once; the ten largest clones hold about 2%. Sequencing was performed on peripheral blood. The chain carries TRBV5-1 and TRBJ1-2, with D possibly TRBD1 on 6 matching bases. The receptor was isolated from a woman in her twenties or thirties with COVID-19, enrolled during active disease. CDR3 in amino acids: CASSGTLQGHGYTF. The DNA for the CDR3 is TGCGCCAGCAGCGGGACGCTGCAGGGGCATGGCTACACCTTC.